These T cell receptor beta chains were read from a single sample in a study of shared clonotypes between healthy human individuals. Some clones are missing from TCRdb's copy, which holds only in-frame ones; the method was immunoSEQ multiplex PCR. Found here are roughly 650,000 clones, approximately 96% of them singletons; the top ten hold roughly 0.1%. Input material: naive CD8+ T cells sorted from blood. The receptors derive from a woman between 25 and 40 years old in good health. The CDR3 runs from the conserved cysteine through the conserved F or W. Each record gives: D gene, clone size, V gene, J gene, CDR3 protein, CDR3 DNA. D genes are given only for firm matches. Expanded clones are given a class, and other clones once, few, many or no size at all.

>-|-|TRBV28|TRBJ2-1
CASSPPRSRIEQFF
TGTGCCAGCAGTCCTCCCCGGTCTCGCATTGAGCAGTTCTTC
>TRBD1|-|TRBV7-9|TRBJ1-2
CASSRDSRTDYGYTF
TGTGCCAGCAGCCGGGACAGCAGGACAGACTATGGCTACACCTTC
>TRBD2|-|TRBV30|TRBJ2-3
CAWEVKTSGLGDTQYF
TGTGCCTGGGAAGTGAAGACTAGCGGATTAGGTGATACGCAGTATTTT
>-|-|TRBV9|TRBJ2-3
CASSVGDTDTQYF
TGTGCCAGCAGCGTAGGGGATACAGATACGCAGTATTTT
>-|once|TRBV5-6|TRBJ2-7
CASSLGGDEQYF
TGTGCCAGCAGCTTGGGGGGTGACGAGCAGTACTTC
>TRBD1|-|TRBV9|TRBJ1-2
CASRKGQGINYGYTF
TGTGCCAGCAGGAAGGGACAGGGAATCAACTATGGCTACACCTTC
>-|-|TRBV13|TRBJ1-1
CASSLGRNEAFF
TGTGCCAGCAGCTTAGGGCGGAATGAAGCTTTCTTT
>-|-|TRBV7-8|TRBJ1-1
CASSLGPGHMNTEAFF
TGTGCCAGCAGCTTAGGGCCGGGACACATGAACACTGAAGCTTTCTTT
>-|-|TRBV4-1|TRBJ2-4
CASSQDRVAKNIQYF
TGCGCCAGCAGCCAAGATAGGGTGGCCAAAAACATTCAGTACTTC
>TRBD2|-|TRBV28|TRBJ2-5
CASKGTSGWGPETQYF
TGTGCCAGCAAAGGGACTAGCGGGTGGGGGCCGGAGACCCAGTACTTC
>-|-|TRBV30|TRBJ1-1
CAWSGPGAHF
TGTGCCTGGAGTGGTCCCGGGGCCCACTTT
>-|-|TRBV30|TRBJ2-3
CAWSGLSTDTQYF
TGTGCCTGGTCTGGGCTGAGCACAGATACGCAGTATTTT
>-|-|TRBV7-8|TRBJ1-5
CASSLERGADQPQHF
TGTGCCAGCAGCTTAGAGCGGGGGGCGGATCAGCCCCAGCATTTT
>-|-|TRBV5-6|TRBJ2-6
CASSLGKDPSGANVLTF
TGTGCCAGCAGCTTGGGGAAAGACCCATCTGGGGCCAACGTCCTGACTTTC
>-|-|TRBV5-1|TRBJ2-3
CASSLFSGTSTDTQYF
TGCGCCAGCAGCTTGTTTAGCGGAACTAGCACAGATACGCAGTATTTT
>-|-|TRBV5-5|TRBJ2-7
CASRTQSSYEQYF
TGTGCCAGCAGGACCCAGTCAAGCTACGAGCAGTACTTC
>-|-|TRBV14|TRBJ2-3
CASSPRSIRGDTDTQYF
TGTGCCAGCAGCCCACGATCGATTAGGGGGGACACAGATACGCAGTATTTT